One and the same sample provided the 4 T cell receptor beta chains below, sequenced in a study of regulatory T cells in long-lasting Graves disease. To make TCR beta libraries, researchers used iRepertoire HTBI primers and Arm-PCR of CDR3 regions. TCRdb ran MiXCR on the multiplex PCR reads and lists one entry per CDR3 protein. This sample has fewer than 600,000 distinct CDR3 sequences; 22% occur once, and the top ten carry about an eighth. The time point was: persistent/refractory GD, antithyroid drugs over 5 years with positive TRAb. After RNA was extracted from PBMCs, the TCR library was made from it. Source: peripheral blood mononuclear cells (PBMCs), taken when the disease was refractory, from a patient treated with antithyroid drugs. All receptors come from a female donor with Graves disease.

This clonotype was picked up many times. V is TRBV28 and J is TRBJ1-1; D is undetermined. The ends were cut back, 4 bases at V and 7 bases at J, with 13 bases in the middle. CDR3 length equals 13 residues. Germline-derived CDR1 and CDR2 are MDHEN and SYDVKM. CDR3 in DNA: TGTGCCAGCAGTTATTTTACGCGGGATGAAGCTTTCTTT. It specifies CASSYFTRDEAFF.

V gene TRBV2 combines with J gene TRBJ1-5, with a possible D match to TRBD1 (5 bases). The CDR3 runs to 14 residues. CDR1 SNHLY and CDR2 FYNNEI come from the germline V gene. The V gene lost 4 bases and the J gene lost 4 bases, with 11 bases spanning the gap. CDR3 nucleotides: TGTGCCAGCAGTGGAGAGGACACTAATCAGCCCCAGCATTTT. Amino acid sequence: CASSGEDTNQPQHF.

The CDR3 loop is CASIPRTSGKETQYF. In DNA, the CDR3 is TGTGCCAGCATCCCCCGGACTAGCGGGAAAGAGACCCAGTACTTC. This chain connects TRBV6-1 to TRBJ2-5, with 12 bases aligning to TRBD2. The CDR3 loop spans 15 amino acids. V gave up 7 bases and J gave up 3 bases; unmatched junction bases: 6. The germline CDR1 and CDR2 sequences are MNHNS and SASEGT.

J is TRBJ1-1 and V is TRBV20-1; D gene ambiguous. CDR1 DFQATT and CDR2 SNEGSKA come from the germline V gene (reference sequence). This CDR3 contains 14 residues. Trimming cost V 2 bases and J 1 base, with 11 bases left between them. CDR3 loop: CSARNKYGNTEAFF. CDR3 in DNA: TGCAGTGCTAGAAACAAATACGGGAACACTGAAGCTTTCTTT.